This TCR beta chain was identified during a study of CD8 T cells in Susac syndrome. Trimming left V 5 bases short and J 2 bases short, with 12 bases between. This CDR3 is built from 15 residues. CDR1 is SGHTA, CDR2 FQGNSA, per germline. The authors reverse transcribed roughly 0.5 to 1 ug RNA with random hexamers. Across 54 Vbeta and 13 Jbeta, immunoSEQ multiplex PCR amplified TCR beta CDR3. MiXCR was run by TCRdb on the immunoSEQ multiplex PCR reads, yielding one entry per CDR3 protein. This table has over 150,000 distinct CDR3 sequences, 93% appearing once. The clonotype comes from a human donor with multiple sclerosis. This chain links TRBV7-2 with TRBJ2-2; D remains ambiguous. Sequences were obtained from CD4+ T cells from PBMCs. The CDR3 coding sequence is TGTGCCAGCAGCATCCAGGACGGCAACACCGGGGAGCTGTTTTTT. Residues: CASSIQDGNTGELFF.